The present T cell receptor (beta chain) was sequenced within a study of cytomegalovirus exposure and HLA in healthy donors. Overall study findings and caveats: At a 0.05 false discovery rate, a later analysis found around 15,000 TCR beta sequences to be associated with HLA alleles. Presence/absence analyses treated sequencing depth as roughly uniform across donors. TCR beta V- and J-gene trimming was later associated with a missense DCLRE1C variant. Immune exposure information comprised only CMV serostatus.

The CDR3 consists of 13 residues. V lost 7 bases and J lost 1; bases outside the gene matches: 2. The germline V gene has CDR1 WNHNN and CDR2 SYGVQD (reference sequence). On this clone itself: Antigen: not known.

Use of 60 Vbeta and 13 Jbeta primers characterized the PCR. The table came from immunoSEQ multiplex PCR; TCRdb's copy has only in-frame clones and leaves some out. This sample has around 150,000 clones, with 68% found just once. Sample: PBMCs. This chain links TRBV10-1 with TRBJ1-1, with 8 bases matching TRBD1. This clonotype was obtained from a man in his forties or fifties in good health and CMV-seronegative. This chain's CDR3 is CASTDRGNTEAFF. CDR3 nucleotides: TGCGCCAGCACTGACAGGGGGAACACTGAAGCTTTCTTT.